This TCR beta chain originates from a study of shared clonotypes between healthy human individuals. General study findings and limits: Clonotypes shared by all four donors outscored non-shared clonotypes in generation probability. The expectation was that sequencing depth would affect clonotype sharing among donors.

In regard to this clone: The antigen remains undetermined.

CDR3 length equals 16 residues. Germline V CDR1 and CDR2: SEHNR, FQNEAQ (reference sequence). V dropped 5 bases and J dropped 5 bases, with 19 bases sitting between them. The repertoire was sequenced with immunoSEQ multiplex PCR; TCRdb's copy has only in-frame clones and lacks some. The sample carries 1.4 million to 1.5 million clones, roughly 97% recorded once. Material: naive CD4+ T cells sorted from blood. Stated subset: CD45RA+ positively selected. This chain links TRBV7-9 with TRBJ1-3; D remains ambiguous. The sequence came from a man aged 30-40 years in good health. The CDR3 protein is CASSEWPRTGRNTIYF. The CDR3 nucleotides read TGTGCCAGCAGCGAGTGGCCAAGGACTGGCAGAAACACCATATATTTT.